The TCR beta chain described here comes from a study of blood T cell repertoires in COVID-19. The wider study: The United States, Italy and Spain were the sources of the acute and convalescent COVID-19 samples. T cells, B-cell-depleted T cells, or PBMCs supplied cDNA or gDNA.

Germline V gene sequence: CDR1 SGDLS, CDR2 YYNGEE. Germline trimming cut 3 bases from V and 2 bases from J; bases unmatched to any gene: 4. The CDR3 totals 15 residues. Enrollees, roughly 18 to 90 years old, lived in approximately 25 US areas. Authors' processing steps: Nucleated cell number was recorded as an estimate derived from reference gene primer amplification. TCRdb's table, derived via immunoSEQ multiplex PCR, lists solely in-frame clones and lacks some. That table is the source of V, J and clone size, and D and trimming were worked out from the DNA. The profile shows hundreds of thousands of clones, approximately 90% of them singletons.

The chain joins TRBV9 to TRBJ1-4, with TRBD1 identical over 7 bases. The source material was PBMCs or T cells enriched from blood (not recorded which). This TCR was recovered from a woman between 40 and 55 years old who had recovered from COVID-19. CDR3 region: CASSATGITNEKLFF. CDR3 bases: TGTGCCAGCAGCGCGACAGGGATCACTAATGAAAAACTGTTTTTT.